This is a list of T cell receptor beta chains from one sample in a study of T cells after yellow fever vaccination. TCRdb used MiXCR to reprocess the 5' RACE reads, holding one entry per CDR3 protein. The sample contains roughly 190,000 distinct CDR3 sequences, approximately 10% of which appear only once. The specimen was CD8+ T cells sorted from PBMCs, collected 15 days after the yellow fever booster vaccination. These receptors were collected from a man younger than 35 who received the YFV17D yellow fever vaccine. The CDR3 runs from the conserved cysteine through the conserved F or W. D genes are given only for firm matches. Clone size is shown for a subset of rows, as once, few, many or a class of expanded clone.

j_call,clone_size,d_call,v_call,cdr3_nt,cdr3_aa
TRBJ2-7,NA,NA,TRBV6-1,TGTGCCAGCAGTGAAAGAGGCTCCTACGAGCAGTACTTC,CASSERGSYEQYF
TRBJ2-5,many,TRBD2,TRBV7-2,TGTGCCAGCAGCCTCATATGGCGGGGGGGCGTCGAGACCCAGTACTTC,CASSLIWRGGVETQYF
TRBJ2-7,many,NA,TRBV4-3,TGCGCCAGCAGCCAAGCGTTGGGAACGTACGAGCAGTACTTC,CASSQALGTYEQYF
TRBJ2-5,few,TRBD2,TRBV11-2,TGTGCCAGCAGCCGACTAGCGGGGGGAGTAGAGACCCAGTACTTC,CASSRLAGGVETQYF
TRBJ1-1,NA,TRBD1,TRBV5-1,TGCGCCAGCAGCCCGACAGGGGGAGGGAACACTGAAGCTTTCTTT,CASSPTGGGNTEAFF
TRBJ2-4,few,NA,TRBV7-6,TGTGCCAGCAGCTTAGAGGCTGGGGCCAAAAACATTCAGTACTTC,CASSLEAGAKNIQYF
TRBJ2-3,few,NA,TRBV6-6,TGTGCCAGCAGTTATAGCGGAGCCTTCACAGATACGCAGTATTTT,CASSYSGAFTDTQYF
TRBJ2-1,many,TRBD1,TRBV7-9,TGTGCCAGCAGCTTAGTGTGGACAGGGGGCCACAATGAGCAGTTCTTC,CASSLVWTGGHNEQFF
TRBJ1-1,many,TRBD1,TRBV25-1,TGTGCCAGCAGTGTCGCGACAGGGGAAGCTTTCTTT,CASSVATGEAFF
TRBJ1-4,NA,NA,TRBV21-1,TGTGCCAGCAGCAAAGCGCCACAGGGACGGGTTTATGAAAAACTGTTTTTT,CASSKAPQGRVYEKLFF
TRBJ2-5,NA,TRBD2,TRBV30,TGTGCCTGGAGTGCCGGACTAGGAGAACAGGAGACCCAGTACTTC,CAWSAGLGEQETQYF
TRBJ2-2,NA,NA,TRBV6-1,TGTGCCAGCAGTGAAGGGGTAGGGGCCGGGGAGCTGTTTTTT,CASSEGVGAGELFF
TRBJ2-5,few,NA,TRBV29-1,TGCAGCGTCGATGGGACCGCGGAGCAAGAGACCCAGTACTTC,CSVDGTAEQETQYF
TRBJ2-1,many,NA,TRBV5-1,TGCGCCAGCAGCTTGGGACGGGCATACAATGAGCAGTTCTTC,CASSLGRAYNEQFF
TRBJ2-5,NA,TRBD2,TRBV7-9,TGTGCCAGCAGCCTAGCGGGGGAGTCAAAAGAGACCCAGTACTTC,CASSLAGESKETQYF
TRBJ2-1,NA,NA,TRBV6-5,TGTGCCAGCGGGGCGGACCGAGAAGAGTTCTTC,CASGADREEFF
TRBJ1-6,NA,NA,TRBV12-3/TRBV12-4,TGTGCCAGCAGTAGAGACAGTTCACCCCTCCACTTT,CASSRDSSPLHF
TRBJ2-3,few,NA,TRBV7-9,TGTGCCAGCAGCTTATTAGGCCGGGGTCCCACAGATACGCAGTATTTT,CASSLLGRGPTDTQYF
TRBJ2-7,NA,NA,TRBV7-2,TGTGCCAGCAGCTTTTGCGAGCAGTACTTC,CASSFCEQYF
TRBJ2-2,few,NA,TRBV6-2/TRBV6-3,TGTGCCAGCAGTTTCAGGCTCACCGGGGAGCTGTTTTTT,CASSFRLTGELFF
TRBJ1-1,NA,NA,TRBV7-8,TGTGCCAGCACCGGGGGGGTTGGAACTGAAGCTTTCTTT,CASTGGVGTEAFF
TRBJ1-2,NA,NA,TRBV7-9,TGTGCCAGCAGCCCCCCCCGGGACATAACTAACTATGGCTACACCTTC,CASSPPRDITNYGYTF
TRBJ1-2,few,NA,TRBV7-9,TGTGCCAGCAGCTTAGGGGGCATCTATTCTGGCTACACCTTC,CASSLGGIYSGYTF
TRBJ2-5,NA,NA,TRBV9,TGTGCCAGCAGCGTAGACGGCAGCTTAGCGGAGACCCAGTACTTC,CASSVDGSLAETQYF
TRBJ2-4,many,NA,TRBV6-5,TGTGCCAGCAGCCCGGTGGGGGGGCGATGGGGAAACATTCAGTACTTC,CASSPVGGRWGNIQYF
TRBJ2-1,few,NA,TRBV28,TGTGCCAGCACTCATCGGAAGGGGGTCCGCAATGAGCAGTTCTTC,CASTHRKGVRNEQFF
TRBJ1-1,few,NA,TRBV10-2,TGCGCCAGCACCGAAGGGGTTAACACTGAAGCTTTCTTT,CASTEGVNTEAFF
TRBJ1-1,few,TRBD1,TRBV10-3,TGTGCCATCAGTGAGTCTCGGACAGGGGAGAACACTGAAGCTTTCTTT,CAISESRTGENTEAFF
TRBJ2-5,many,TRBD2,TRBV9,TGTGCCAGCAGCGCGACGGGGGGACAAGAGACCCAGTACTTC,CASSATGGQETQYF
TRBJ1-2,NA,TRBD1,TRBV15,TGTGCCACCAGCTCGACAGGGGATATAAATGGCTACACCTTC,CATSSTGDINGYTF
TRBJ2-1,few,NA,TRBV6-6,TGTGCCAGCAGCTATGATGGGACCAACAATGAGCAGTTCTTC,CASSYDGTNNEQFF
TRBJ2-7,NA,NA,TRBV7-3,TGTGCCAGCAGCTTATCGGGGGCGTGGGACGAGCAGTACTTC,CASSLSGAWDEQYF
TRBJ1-1,NA,NA,TRBV29-1,TGCAGCGTTGACGGGGGGCTCACTGAAGCTTTCTTT,CSVDGGLTEAFF
TRBJ2-2,few,NA,TRBV4-3,TGCGCCAGCAGCCACGGACGGGGGAGACGAGACACCGGGGAGCTGTTTTTT,CASSHGRGRRDTGELFF
TRBJ1-1,few,NA,TRBV12-3/TRBV12-4,TGTGCCAGCAGTCCTTGGGACTCGGCTTTCTTT,CASSPWDSAFF
TRBJ2-1,few,NA,TRBV6-5,TGTGCCAGCAAGGAGCTAGAGGGCAGCCGGGTGCAGTTCTTC,CASKELEGSRVQFF
TRBJ2-5,few,NA,TRBV20-1,TGCAGTTCCCTGAGGAGTGGAGAGACCCAGTACTTC,CSSLRSGETQYF